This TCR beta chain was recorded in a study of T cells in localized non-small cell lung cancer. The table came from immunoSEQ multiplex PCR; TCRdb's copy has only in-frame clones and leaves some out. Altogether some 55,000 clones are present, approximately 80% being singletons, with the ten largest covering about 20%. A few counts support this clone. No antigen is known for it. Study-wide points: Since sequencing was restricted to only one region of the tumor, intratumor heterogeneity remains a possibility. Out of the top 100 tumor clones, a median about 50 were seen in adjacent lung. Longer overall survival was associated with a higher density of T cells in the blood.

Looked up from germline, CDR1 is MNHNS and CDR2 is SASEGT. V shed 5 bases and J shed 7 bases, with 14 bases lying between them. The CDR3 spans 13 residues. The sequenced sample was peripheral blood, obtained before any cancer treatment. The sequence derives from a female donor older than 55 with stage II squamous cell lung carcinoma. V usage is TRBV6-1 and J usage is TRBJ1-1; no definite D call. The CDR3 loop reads CASSRGGEGEAFF. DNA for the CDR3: TGTGCCAGCAGTCGAGGTGGGGAAGGTGAAGCTTTCTTT.